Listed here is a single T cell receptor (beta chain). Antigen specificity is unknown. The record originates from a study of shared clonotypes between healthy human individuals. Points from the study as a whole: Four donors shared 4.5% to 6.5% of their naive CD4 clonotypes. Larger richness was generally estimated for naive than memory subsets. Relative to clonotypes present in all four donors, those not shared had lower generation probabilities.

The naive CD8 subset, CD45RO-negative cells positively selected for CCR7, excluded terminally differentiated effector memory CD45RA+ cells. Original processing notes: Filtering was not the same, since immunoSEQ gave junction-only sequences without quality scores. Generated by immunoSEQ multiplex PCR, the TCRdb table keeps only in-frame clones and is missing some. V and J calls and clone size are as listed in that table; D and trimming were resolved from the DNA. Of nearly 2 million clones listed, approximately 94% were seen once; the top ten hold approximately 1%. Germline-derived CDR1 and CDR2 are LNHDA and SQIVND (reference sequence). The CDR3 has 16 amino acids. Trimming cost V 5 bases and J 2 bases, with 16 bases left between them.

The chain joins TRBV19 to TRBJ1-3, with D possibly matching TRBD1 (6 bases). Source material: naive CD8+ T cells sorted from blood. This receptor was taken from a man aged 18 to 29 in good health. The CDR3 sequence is CASSSLPGQPGNTIYF. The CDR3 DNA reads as TGTGCCAGTAGTTCTTTGCCGGGACAACCTGGAAACACCATATATTTT. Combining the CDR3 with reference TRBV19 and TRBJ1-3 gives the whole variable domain DGGITQSPKYLFRKEGQNVTLSCEQNLNHDAMYWYRQDPGQGLRLIYYSQIVNDFQKGDIAEGYSVSREKKESFPLTVTSAQKNPTAFYLCASSSLPGQPGNTIYFGEGSWLTVV.